What follows are 24 T cell receptor beta chains derived from one specimen sequenced in a study of PD-1 blockade in classical Hodgkin lymphoma (dated by TCRdb to about 2020). The time point label on this specimen signifies: cycle 1 day 1 (C1D1), immediately before nivolumab initiation. Every trial patient had relapsed following autologous stem cell transplantation, and prior brentuximab vedotin exposure was what differed among cohorts A, B and C. CD4+ T cells were purified from thawed PBMCs by magnetic negative selection with a Miltenyi CD4+ T cell isolation kit. Library prep was done by the immunoSEQ multiplex PCR assay. This is the immuneACCESS table as TCRdb keeps it, with only in-frame sequences that have V and J called. A part of the clones is gone; compared with another copy, unresolved V genes explain less than half, and the rest is unexplained. The sample includes around 34,000 clones, with more than 80% observed a single time. The ten most abundant clones make up approximately 0.23% of the sample.

The source was CD4+ T cells from blood, collected at baseline. The origin of the receptors is a human donor with classical Hodgkin lymphoma.

This chain joins TRBV2 and TRBJ2-3; D may match TRBD1 or TRBD2 (6 bases each). V was cut by 5 bases and J by 8 bases, with 20 bases left in between. Germline CDR1 and CDR2: SNHLY and FYNNEI. The CDR3 sequence is 15 residues long. The CDR3 DNA reads TGTGCCAGCAGTCTTGACGGGAGTAAGGGGGTTACGCAGTATTTT. This sequence encodes CASSLDGSKGVTQYF.

The rearrangement uses TRBV6-6 and TRBJ2-7, with TRBD1 matching over 10 bases. The trim removed 6 bases at V and 7 bases at J, leaving 6 bases unmatched. Germline V gene sequence: CDR1 MNHNY, CDR2 SVGAGI (reference sequence). The CDR3 spans 13 residues. CDR3: CASRLDRGGEQYF. In nucleotides, the CDR3 is TGTGCCAGCAGGCTGGACAGGGGGGGAGAGCAGTACTTC.

This rearrangement joins TRBV5-6 to TRBJ1-3; 10 positions agree with TRBD1. Per germline, CDR1 SGHDT and CDR2 YYEEEE. This CDR3 comprises 16 residues. With V trimmed by 4 bases and J by 0 bases, 4 bases remained unmatched. The CDR3 spells CASSPGQGYSGNTIYF. Here the CDR3 DNA reads TGTGCCAGCAGCCCGGGACAGGGGTACTCTGGAAACACCATATATTTT.

This sequence joins TRBV2 and TRBJ2-5; 11 nucleotides match TRBD1. The ends lost 8 bases at V and 3 bases at J; junction bases unmatched: 2. This CDR3 spans 13 amino acids. Germline loops: CDR1 SNHLY, CDR2 FYNNEI. The CDR3 region has the DNA TGTGCCAGCCGGGACAGGGGGAAAGAGACCCAGTACTTC. Translated: CASRDRGKETQYF.

This chain links TRBV14 with TRBJ2-7; no reliable D call. Germline V gene data show CDR1 as SGHDN and CDR2 as FVKESK. CDR3 size: 12 residues. V shed 4 bases and J shed 7 bases, with 11 bases lying between them. CDR3 DNA sequence: TGTGCCAGCAGCCCCGTAGGAAGAGAGCAGTACTTC. It is translated as CASSPVGREQYF.

This chain joins TRBV30 and TRBJ1-1, with D unclear. The V end was cut by 4 bases, the J end by 9 bases, with 12 bases between. The germline V gene encodes CDR1 GTSNPN and CDR2 SVGIG (reference sequence). The CDR3 sequence is 11 residues long. This CDR3 reads CAWKKSRQAFF. CDR3 sequence (DNA): TGTGCCTGGAAAAAATCCCGTCAAGCTTTCTTT. The whole variable domain, filled in from reference TRBV30 and TRBJ1-1, reads SQTIHQWPATLVQPVGSPLSLECTVEGTSNPNLYWYRQAAGRGLQLLFYSVGIGQISSEVPQNLSASRPQDRQFILSSKKLLLSDSGFYLCAWKKSRQAFFGQGTRLTVV.

The chain combines TRBV30 with TRBJ1-6; no clear D gene. V was clipped by 3 bases and J by 6 bases, with 15 bases between them. The V gene's germline CDR1 is GTSNPN and CDR2 SVGIG (reference sequence). There are 15 residues in the CDR3. Here the CDR3 DNA reads TGTGCCTGGAGCGGCGGCACCCTCCGTAATTCACCCCTCCACTTT. Translation: CAWSGGTLRNSPLHF.

V usage is TRBV5-1 and J usage is TRBJ2-5, with 11 bases fitting TRBD2. The length of the CDR3 is 20 residues. V gave up 1 base and J gave up 1 base; unmatched junction bases: 15. The germline V gene encodes CDR1 SGHRS and CDR2 YFSETQ. The CDR3 sequence is CASSLSTRWLAGGFQETQYF. The CDR3 bases are TGCGCCAGCAGCTTGTCCACAAGGTGGCTAGCGGGAGGATTCCAAGAGACCCAGTACTTC. The entire variable domain, with the rest obtained from reference TRBV5-1 and TRBJ2-5, is as follows: KAGVTQTPRYLIKTRGQQVTLSCSPISGHRSVSWYQQTPGQGLQFLFEYFSETQRNKGNFPGRFSGRQFSNSRSEMNVSTLELGDSALYLCASSLSTRWLAGGFQETQYFGPGTRLLVL.

V usage is TRBV25-1 and J usage is TRBJ2-6, with D possibly called TRBD1 or TRBD2 (5 bases each). There are 16 residues in the CDR3. CDR1 is MGHDK, CDR2 SYGVNS, per germline. The V gene lost 4 bases and the J gene lost 2 bases, with 12 bases spanning the gap. This chain's CDR3 is CASSGSRDAGANVLTF. In DNA, the CDR3 is TGTGCCAGCAGTGGGAGCAGGGACGCTGGGGCCAACGTCCTGACTTTC.

V and J are TRBV5-4 and TRBJ2-2; D could derive from TRBD1 or TRBD2 (5 bases each). V dropped 2 bases and J dropped 6 bases, with 17 bases sitting between them. The CDR3 extends over 16 amino acids. Germline-derived CDR1 and CDR2 are SGHNT and YYREEE (reference sequence). The CDR3 protein is CASSFARGTMSGELFF. The CDR3 DNA sequence: TGTGCCAGCAGCTTCGCGAGGGGCACGATGTCCGGGGAGCTGTTTTTT.

The chain has TRBV28 and TRBJ2-7; possibly TRBD1 for D (6 bases). This CDR3 has 14 residues. CDR1 is MDHEN and CDR2 is SYDVKM in the germline V gene. The V end lost 7 bases, the J end lost 3 bases, and 16 bases lay between the germline ends. CDR3 amino acids: CASTLGQTFYEQYF. DNA of the CDR3: TGTGCCAGCACCCTAGGACAGACTTTCTACGAGCAGTACTTC.

The chain couples TRBV6-4 to TRBJ1-5, with TRBD1 as a possible D gene (6 bases). Germline lookup yields CDR1 MRHNA and CDR2 SNTAGT. V shed 3 bases and J shed 2 bases, with 8 bases lying between them. The CDR3 runs 14 residues. The DNA for the CDR3 is TGTGCCAGCAGTGAACAGGGTGGCAATCAGCCCCAGCATTTT. Translating it yields CASSEQGGNQPQHF.

The chain recombines TRBV19 with TRBJ2-7, with TRBD2 matching over 13 bases. The V segment lost 3 bases and the J segment 4 bases; nucleotides outside the gene matches: 3. There are 15 residues in the CDR3. Looked up from germline, CDR1 is LNHDA and CDR2 is SQIVND (reference sequence). The CDR3 loop is CASSMGTSGKYEQYF. The CDR3 DNA follows: TGTGCCAGTAGTATGGGGACTAGCGGGAAATACGAGCAGTACTTC. Full variable domain (outside the CDR3, taken from reference TRBV19 and TRBJ2-7): DGGITQSPKYLFRKEGQNVTLSCEQNLNHDAMYWYRQDPGQGLRLIYYSQIVNDFQKGDIAEGYSVSREKKESFPLTVTSAQKNPTAFYLCASSMGTSGKYEQYFGPGTRLTVT.

This chain joins TRBV27 and TRBJ2-1; possibly TRBD2 for D (6 bases). Trimming stripped 5 bases from V and 4 bases from J, with 12 bases between. There are 14 residues in the CDR3. In germline, CDR1 is MNHEY, CDR2 SMNVEV (reference sequence). CDR3 sequence (DNA): TGTGCCAGCAGTCGGACTACCGGGTACAATGAGCAGTTCTTC. Its protein product is CASSRTTGYNEQFF.

This clone showed up just once. The rearrangement uses TRBV9 and TRBJ2-3; D call uncertain. Trimming took off 3 bases at V and 9 bases at J, with 14 bases between the two ends. This CDR3 is built from 13 residues. CDR1 is SGDLS, CDR2 YYNGEE, per germline. CDR3 nucleotide sequence: TGTGCCAGCAGCGCAAGCCCCGATCGGACGCAGTATTTT. Encoded protein: CASSASPDRTQYF.

The V and J genes are TRBV28 and TRBJ2-5, with D uncertain. Per germline, CDR1 MDHEN and CDR2 SYDVKM. V was shortened by 6 bases and J by 3 bases, with 5 bases between the two germline ends. The CDR3 has 11 amino acids. CDR3 nucleotide sequence: TGTGCCAGCAGGCTAAAAGAGACCCAGTACTTC. It translates to CASRLKETQYF.

The rearrangement uses TRBV6-5 and TRBJ1-5; D not resolved. Trimming took 6 bases from V and 4 from J, leaving 10 bases between them. The CDR3 runs 13 residues. Germline CDR1 is MNHEY and CDR2 is SVGAGI. DNA for the CDR3: TGTGCCAGCAGCCGGGAAGGGAATCAGCCCCAGCATTTT. The encoded protein is CASSREGNQPQHF.

V and J are TRBV4-1 and TRBJ1-1; D is unresolved. This CDR3 spans 17 amino acids. The V end lost 0 bases, the J end lost 0 bases, and 14 bases lay between the germline ends. Germline lookup yields CDR1 MGHRA and CDR2 YSYEKL. Here the CDR3 reads CASSQDKARRLNTEAFF. The CDR3, as DNA: TGCGCCAGCAGCCAAGATAAAGCGAGGCGGTTGAACACTGAAGCTTTCTTT.

The J gene is TRBJ2-1, the V gene TRBV5-1; TRBD1 aligns across 9 bases. The CDR3 is made up of 16 amino acids. V was clipped by 1 base and J by 2 bases; unmatched bases: 4. In germline, CDR1 is SGHRS, CDR2 YFSETQ. This chain's CDR3 is CASSLIGTGPYNEQFF. CDR3 DNA sequence: TGCGCCAGCAGCTTGATCGGGACAGGGCCCTACAATGAGCAGTTCTTC.

The chain has TRBV4-2 and TRBJ2-7; 8 bases align to TRBD1. Germline CDR1 is LGHNA and CDR2 is YNFKEQ. The CDR3 is made up of 15 amino acids. Losses at the gene ends were 3 bases for V and 3 bases for J; bases not matched to a gene: 7. In nucleotides, the CDR3 is TGTGCCAGCAGCCAGGTAACAGGGGGAATCTACGAGCAGTACTTC. This gives the protein CASSQVTGGIYEQYF.

This clone appeared a single time. The rearrangement joins TRBV10-1 to TRBJ1-1; 7 bases are a match to TRBD1. V trimming: 2 bases; J trimming: 4 bases; junction bases outside the gene matches: 7. CDR3 length equals 15 residues. Per the germline V gene, CDR1 is WNHNN and CDR2 is SYGVQD (reference sequence). The CDR3 region has the DNA TGCGCCAGCAGTGAGGAGAAAGCAGGGGGCACTGAAGCTTTCTTT. Translated, it gives CASSEEKAGGTEAFF.

The J gene is TRBJ1-2, the V gene TRBV29-1, with unresolved D. CDR1 and CDR2 from the germline V gene are SQVTM and ANQGSEA. V dropped 1 base and J dropped 6 bases, with 9 bases sitting between them. The CDR3 spans 12 residues. The CDR3 sequence is CSVEVNINGYTF. In DNA, the CDR3 is TGCAGCGTTGAAGTGAATATAAATGGCTACACCTTC.

V usage is TRBV28 and J usage is TRBJ2-5, with D perhaps matching TRBD2 (7 bases). Germline CDR1 and CDR2: MDHEN and SYDVKM. V lost 11 bases and J lost 7, with 20 bases in between. The CDR3 has 13 residues. The CDR3 DNA follows: TGTGCCTGCGTTACAGGGCCGGGGGGGACCCAGTACTTC. Its protein product is CACVTGPGGTQYF.

The J gene is TRBJ2-3, the V gene TRBV7-6; TRBD1 or TRBD2 may be the D gene (6 bases each). Germline V gene lookup returns CDR1 SGHVS and CDR2 FNYEAQ. This CDR3 has 15 residues. Trimming removed 1 base from V and 3 bases from J, with 11 bases in between. The CDR3 region is CASSLGRGMTDTQYF. CDR3 coding DNA: TGTGCCAGCAGCTTAGGGAGGGGGATGACAGATACGCAGTATTTT.